The 17 T cell receptor beta chains presented below share a single source sample, sequenced in a study of T cells in Graves' hyperthyroidism and ophthalmopathy. RNA transcripts yielded amplified TCR beta CDR3 regions. Initially, a first-round RT-PCR of the TCR CDR3 employed the HTBI primer set. Via MiXCR, TCRdb re-called the multiplex PCR reads, giving one row per CDR3 protein. The table includes about 530,000 distinct CDR3 sequences, roughly 17% detected once. The sequencing sample was made of blood. The receptors derive from a woman aged 18-35 years with Graves' ophthalmopathy.

V usage is TRBV7-9 and J usage is TRBJ1-1, with TRBD1 identical over 11 bases. V shed 2 bases, J shed 5 bases, and the junction held 7 bases outside the gene matches. The CDR3 has 16 amino acids. Germline V gene data show CDR1 as SEHNR and CDR2 as FQNEAQ (reference sequence). The CDR3 is CASSLSGQGARTEAFF. The CDR3 DNA sequence: TGTGCCAGCAGCTTAAGTGGACAGGGGGCGCGGACTGAAGCTTTCTTT.

This clonotype was detected only a few times. This chain connects TRBV20-1 to TRBJ2-5; 7 positions agree with TRBD2. V dropped 3 bases and J dropped 1; count of bases not matched to a gene: 8. The germline CDR1 and CDR2 sequences are DFQATT and SNEGSKA (reference sequence). This CDR3 is 15 amino acids long. As DNA, the CDR3 is TGCAGTGCTAGGTTCGGGGAGGGCAGCCAAGAGACCCAGTACTTC. It yields the protein CSARFGEGSQETQYF.

This clonotype has ten or more counts. V and J are TRBV28 and TRBJ2-5; 13 positions agree with TRBD2. V was clipped by 2 bases and J by 2 bases; unmatched bases: 5. The CDR3 is 17 amino acids. CDR1 is MDHEN and CDR2 is SYDVKM in the germline V gene. The CDR3 reads CASSLGTSGTRQETQYF. In nucleotides, the CDR3 is TGTGCCAGCAGTTTAGGGACTAGCGGGACTAGGCAAGAGACCCAGTACTTC.

CDR3 protein: CASSRGRMETYEQYF. CDR3 sequence (DNA): TGTGCCAGCAGCCGAGGACGGATGGAAACCTACGAGCAGTACTTC. The chain joins TRBV3-1 to TRBJ2-7, with D unresolved. Germline lookup yields CDR1 LGHDT and CDR2 YNNKEL (reference sequence). CDR3 length equals 15 residues. V shed 4 bases and J shed 2 bases, with 15 bases lying between them.

This clonotype was counted many times. The chain's CDR3 is CASSRLEYEQYF. The CDR3 DNA follows: TGTGCCAGCAGTCGCCTCGAGTACGAGCAGTACTTC. J is TRBJ2-7 and V is TRBV3-1; no clear D. This CDR3 is built from 12 residues. Trimming removed 6 bases from V and 4 bases from J, with 10 bases in between. Germline V gene data show CDR1 as LGHDT and CDR2 as YNNKEL (reference sequence).

This chain connects TRBV4-1 to TRBJ1-2; D is perhaps TRBD1 (5 bases). The CDR3 spans 19 residues. V was trimmed by 0 bases and J by 4 bases, leaving 24 bases between them. Germline V gives CDR1 MGHRA, CDR2 YSYEKL. The CDR3 spells CASSQDWPTGPHGAYGYTF. CDR3 nucleotides: TGCGCCAGCAGCCAAGATTGGCCGACCGGACCCCACGGGGCCTATGGCTACACCTTC.

To note about this clonotype: The conserved closing phenylalanine or tryptophan is absent in this CDR3, likely reflecting a read error. The chain carries TRBV20-1 and TRBJ2-7, with TRBD1 matching 8 bases. The CDR3 length is 15 residues. J was trimmed by 4 bases and V by 2 bases; bases with no gene match: 10. Per the germline V gene, CDR1 is DFQATT and CDR2 is SNEGSKA (reference sequence). CDR3 DNA sequence: TGCAGTGCTAGATCACCGGGACAGGCTGGATACGAGCAGTACCTC. Residues: CSARSPGQAGYEQYL.

This clonotype was seen at least ten times. The chain joins TRBV4-1 to TRBJ2-7; 10 positions match TRBD2. The CDR3 has 17 residues. The V and J ends lost 3 bases and 3 bases, in that order; junction bases with no gene match: 11. From germline, CDR1 is MGHRA and CDR2 YSYEKL. The CDR3 DNA is TGCGCCAGCAGCCAGATCAGCGGGAGGGCCTCGGGCTACGAGCAGTACTTC. As protein: CASSQISGRASGYEQYF.

V gene TRBV4-1 combines with J gene TRBJ2-7, with D maybe TRBD2 (6 bases). The CDR3 sequence is 16 residues long. V was clipped by 0 bases and J by 3 bases, with 15 bases between them. Germline V gene sequence: CDR1 MGHRA, CDR2 YSYEKL. The chain's CDR3 is CASSQEGEVALYEQYF. As DNA, the CDR3 is TGCGCCAGCAGCCAAGAGGGGGAGGTAGCACTCTACGAGCAGTACTTC.

This clonotype has a count of ten or more. The chain recombines TRBV15 with TRBJ2-7; D might be TRBD1 or TRBD2, each matching 5 bases. Trimming took 0 bases from V and 4 from J, leaving 13 bases between them. Looked up from germline, CDR1 is LNHNV and CDR2 is YYDKDF (reference sequence). The CDR3 runs to 15 residues. CDR3 in DNA: TGTGCCACCAGCAGAGAAGGATTCAGGGAGTACGAGCAGTACTTC. It is translated as CATSREGFREYEQYF.

This clonotype has ten or more counts. This chain uses TRBV7-2 with TRBJ1-4, with D unresolved. V was clipped by 1 base and J by 8 bases, with 8 bases between them. The CDR3 covers 13 residues. The germline V gene has CDR1 SGHTA and CDR2 FQGNSA. CDR3 protein: CASSLVTGEKLFF. The DNA of the CDR3 is TGTGCCAGCAGCTTAGTGACGGGGGAAAAACTGTTTTTT.

In this sample, this clonotype turned up many times. The chain recombines TRBV20-1 with TRBJ2-5; tentatively, D is TRBD1 or TRBD2 (6 bases each). This CDR3 has 14 residues. From germline, CDR1 is DFQATT and CDR2 SNEGSKA (reference sequence). Trimming removed 3 bases at V and 4 bases at J, with 15 bases between. The CDR3 DNA reads as TGCAGTGCTAGCGTGGGGGCCGGGGGAGAGACCCAGTACTTC. This encodes CSASVGAGGETQYF.

This clonotype was counted a few times. The chain has TRBV27 and TRBJ2-7; the D gene could be TRBD1 or TRBD2 (6 bases each). The germline V gene has CDR1 MNHEY and CDR2 SMNVEV (reference sequence). The CDR3 spans 16 residues. The V gene lost 6 bases and the J gene lost 2 bases, with 20 bases spanning the gap. The chain's CDR3 is CASSPSEGDSTYEQYF. The CDR3 DNA sequence: TGTGCCAGCAGCCCATCTGAGGGGGACTCCACCTACGAGCAGTACTTC.

This clonotype was counted many times. The chain carries TRBV30 and TRBJ2-3; D uncertain. The CDR3 runs 11 residues. The germline V gene encodes CDR1 GTSNPN and CDR2 SVGIG (reference sequence). CDR3 bases: TGTGGCAGTTCCATCACAGATACGCAGTATTTT. It yields the protein CGSSITDTQYF.

The table lists this clonotype with a few counts. The chain combines TRBV10-3 with TRBJ2-6; D gene uncertain. The V end lost 7 bases, the J end lost 3 bases, and 10 bases lay between the germline ends. The germline V gene has CDR1 ENHRY and CDR2 SYGVKD. The CDR3 loop spans 14 amino acids. The CDR3 coding sequence is TGTGCCATCAAAGCCGCGGATGGGGCCAACGTCCTGACTTTC. Amino acids: CAIKAADGANVLTF.

The chain links TRBV6-2 or TRBV6-3 to TRBJ2-7; 10 bases align to TRBD2. The germline gives CDR1 MNHEY, CDR2 SVGEGT. V dropped 7 bases and J dropped 6; count of bases not matched to a gene: 6. The CDR3 is made up of 13 amino acids. The CDR3 is CASTRSGGAEQYF. The CDR3 nucleotides are TGTGCCAGCACTCGGAGCGGGGGGGCCGAGCAGTACTTC.

The table lists this clonotype with many counts. The V gene is TRBV7-2, the J gene TRBJ2-1; 9 positions agree with TRBD2. The germline V gene encodes CDR1 SGHTA and CDR2 FQGNSA. CDR3 length: 16 amino acids. The ends lost 5 bases at V and 5 bases at J; junction bases unmatched: 10. The CDR3 coding sequence is TGTGCCAGCAGCCTTCAAAGAGCGGGAGGCCACAATGAGCAGTTCTTC. Amino acid sequence: CASSLQRAGGHNEQFF.